The source of this T cell receptor (beta chain) is a study of cytomegalovirus exposure and HLA in healthy donors. Overall study results and limits: Some TCR beta chains (about 170 of them) were listed as cytomegalovirus-associated. CMV serostatus was the sole immune exposure information available.

PCR involved 60 Vbeta and 13 Jbeta primers. TCRdb's table, derived via immunoSEQ multiplex PCR, lists solely in-frame clones and lacks some. The sample lists some 150,000 clones, 50% to 75% seen once, with 6% to 8.5% in the top ten. This clone has just one count. Antigen unknown. The sample was PBMCs. This receptor was obtained from a woman between 55 and 75 years old in good health and CMV-seropositive.

The CDR3 is CASSPTGTGRTNYGYTF. CDR3 sequence (DNA): TGTGCCAGCAGCCCGACCGGGACAGGGCGGACCAACTATGGCTACACCTTC. The chain recombines TRBV16 with TRBJ1-2; 9 nucleotides line up with TRBD1. Trimming cost V 4 bases and J 2 bases; bases outside gene matches: 11. Germline CDR1 and CDR2: KGHSY and FQNENV. The CDR3 runs to 17 residues.